This T cell receptor beta chain is drawn from a study of blood T cells in healthy people across ages. The study's findings and limits: Older age went with lower TCR beta diversity per million T cells, in a roughly linear way. The percentage of naive T cells correlated strongly with TCR beta diversity.

Together with a sample-barcoded 5' primer, a J-beta primer mix was included in a second PCR lasting about 7 to 11 cycles. Each of the samples gave a minimum of 3 million paired-end reads that contained CDR3. TCRdb fed the 5' RACE reads into MiXCR, producing one record per CDR3 protein. The sample includes over 1,500,000 distinct CDR3 sequences, about 39% seen only once; the top ten take 20% to 25%. With regard to this clonotype: Its antigen is undetermined. This likely traces to a read error, being one base from a far larger clone.

Germline-derived CDR1 and CDR2 are SGHDT and YYEEEE. This CDR3 is built from 12 residues. Drawn from each donor were ten milliliters of peripheral blood. The TCR comes from a human donor in good health. V gene TRBV5-6 combines with J gene TRBJ2-6, with D hard to call. The material sequenced was blood. The CDR3 loop is CACSFGANVLTF. The CDR3 DNA sequence: TGTGCCTGCAGCTTTGGGGCCAACGTCCTGACTTTC.